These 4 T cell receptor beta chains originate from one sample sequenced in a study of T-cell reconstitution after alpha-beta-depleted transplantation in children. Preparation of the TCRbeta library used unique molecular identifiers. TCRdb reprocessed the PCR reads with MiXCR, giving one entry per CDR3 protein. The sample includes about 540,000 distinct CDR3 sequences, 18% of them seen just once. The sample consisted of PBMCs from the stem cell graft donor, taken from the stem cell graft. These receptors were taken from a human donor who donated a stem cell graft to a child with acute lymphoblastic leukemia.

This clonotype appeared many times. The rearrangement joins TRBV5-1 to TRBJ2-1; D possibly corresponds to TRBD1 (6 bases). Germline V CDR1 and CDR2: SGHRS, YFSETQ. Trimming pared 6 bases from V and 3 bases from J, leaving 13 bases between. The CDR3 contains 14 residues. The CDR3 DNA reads TGCGCCAGCAAAGAGGGACAATACTACAATGAGCAGTTCTTC. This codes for CASKEGQYYNEQFF.

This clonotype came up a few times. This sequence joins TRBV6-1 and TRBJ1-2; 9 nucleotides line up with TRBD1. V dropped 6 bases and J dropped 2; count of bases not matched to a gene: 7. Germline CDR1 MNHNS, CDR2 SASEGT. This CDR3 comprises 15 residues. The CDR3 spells CASREAGQGNYGYTF. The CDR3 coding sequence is TGTGCCAGCAGAGAGGCGGGACAGGGAAACTATGGCTACACCTTC.

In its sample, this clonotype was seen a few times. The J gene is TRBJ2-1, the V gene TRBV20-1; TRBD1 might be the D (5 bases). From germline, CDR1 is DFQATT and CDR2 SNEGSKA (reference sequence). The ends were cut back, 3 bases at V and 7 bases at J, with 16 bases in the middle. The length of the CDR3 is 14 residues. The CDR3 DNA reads TGCAGTGCTAGCGGTCGTGTGGCAGGGAATGAGCAGTTCTTC. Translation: CSASGRVAGNEQFF.

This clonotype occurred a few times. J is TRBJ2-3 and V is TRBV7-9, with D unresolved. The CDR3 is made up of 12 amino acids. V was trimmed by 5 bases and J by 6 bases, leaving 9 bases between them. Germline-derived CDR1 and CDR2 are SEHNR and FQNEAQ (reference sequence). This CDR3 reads CASSTTLDTQYF. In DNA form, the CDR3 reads TGTGCCAGCAGCACCACTCTGGATACGCAGTATTTT.